This TCR beta chain was found in a study of shared clonotypes between healthy human individuals (dated by TCRdb to 2020 to 2021). Concerning the study at large: The cohort comprised a couple of women and a few men aged 18 to 49 years. Per donor, three plates each were used for CD4 naive and CD4 memory, two for CD8 naive, and one for CD8 memory. To estimate repertoire size and how much clonotypes are shared between individuals, the study performed deep sequencing of blood TCR repertoires from a handful of healthy adults. To increase sequencing depth and limit assay-specific biases, TCR repertoire library preparation and sequencing were carried out by different laboratories using diverse techniques. Per donor, leukapheresis produced somewhere between about 0.9 and 10 billion PBMCs. Results and caveats for the whole study, not just this receptor: Pairwise subsampling led to the expectation that sequencing depth would affect the degree of clonotype sharing among donors. Compared with non-shared clonotypes, clonotypes shared by all four sorted-subset donors had higher generation probabilities. The genetic and exposure-history diversity represented was limited by the small number of donors. Rarefaction of sorted-subset datasets indicated incomplete sequencing despite the large sequencing depth. Estimated clonotype richness was generally larger for naive than for memory subsets. Sampling was restricted to blood, and TCR repertoires in tissues likely differ from the TCR repertoires found in blood. About 4.5% of naive CD4, around 3.5% of naive CD8, around 2.3% of memory CD4, and approximately 0.39% of memory CD8 clonotypes were shared across several donors.

CD8 naive samples were obtained by positive selection for CCR7 among CD45RO-negative cells, yielding a CD45RA+CCR7+ population from which TemRA cells were excluded. Healthy HIV-negative adults with no recently reported acute infections or vaccinations were included as donors. Only Caucasian adults living in Nashville, Tennessee, USA were represented among the donors. Blood was collected by leukapheresis, and PBMCs were isolated by Ficoll-Histopaque density gradient centrifugation and then cryopreserved in liquid nitrogen vapor phase. Purity and quantity of every magnetically sorted T cell population were checked by analytical flow cytometry. From each sorted fraction, genomic DNA was isolated and quantified by UV absorbance on a Nanodrop 2000c. Using the deep immunoSEQ assay, multiplex PCR amplified TCR CDR3 regions from genomic DNA. Genomic DNA extracted from each cell subset was distributed evenly over all wells of several immunoSEQ 96-well plates, and each plate served as one replicate. For sorted subsets, each replicate PCR was loaded with approximately 200 ng genomic DNA, equivalent to 32,000 or so T cell genomes. Purified libraries were quantified with a Qubit 3.0 fluorometer, sized on a Bioanalyzer 2100, and re-quantified with the KAPA Library Quantification kit. Every immunoSEQ 96-well plate was sequenced on a dedicated single-read 150-cycle Illumina NextSeq 550 flow cell. From the authors' description of their analysis: Because only junctional sequences without quality scores were contained in the immunoSEQ output, filtering matching that applied to full-length reads could not be performed. To assign V/J genes and CDR3, sequences were annotated using PyIR, a Python wrapper for IgBLAST v1.9, with IMGT germline references. Reads were filtered out if the reads had weak V/J assignments (E-value above 1e-6), no CDR3, stop codons, out-of-frame junctions, or ambiguous translated residues. V3J clonotypes were defined by identical inferred V gene, J gene, and CDR3 amino acid sequence. The percentage overlap between two repertoires was calculated by dividing the number of shared unique clonotypes by the size of the smaller repertoire. Three approaches were used to assess repertoire richness: RTK rarefaction, the Chao1 estimator, and Recon v2.1 estimates of unobserved clonotypes. Generation probabilities for all TCRbeta clonotypes obtained by the gDNA method from a handful of donors were computed using OLGA. TCRdb re-hosts the immuneACCESS table, in-frame sequences only. Its copies lack some clones; in the studies checked, an unresolved V gene accounts for under half of them, and the cause for the rest is not known. V and J calls and clone size are given by that table; D and trimming were obtained from the DNA. The sample table contains 2 million to 2.5 million clones; only one count was recorded for approximately 94% of them. Roughly 1.8% of the sample belongs to the ten largest clones.

On this clone: Its specific antigen is unknown. No base-level quality is on record; no much larger clone is a single base apart.

The CDR3 runs 12 amino acids, cysteine and phenylalanine included. Only the CDR3 portion is preserved as DNA: 36 bases, with reading frame beginning at the first base. V is reduced by 6 bases and J by 5 bases, leaving a spacing of 10 bases between them. CDR1 and CDR2 (ENHRY, SYGVKD) derive from the germline V gene. The source is a man aged 18 to 29 in good health. Some clones in this sample may be carry-over from other donors' samples. Sequenced: naive CD8+ T cells from PBMCs. The sample's cell subset or site, from its label and the paper: CD45RA+CCR7+. The sequence joins TRBV10-3 to TRBJ1-1; the D gene cannot be named for sure. The encoded CDR3 is CAIRKQGTEAFF. The nucleotides are TGTGCCATCAGGAAACAAGGAACTGAAGCTTTCTTT.